This TCR beta chain was retrieved from a study of OX40 agonist ivuxolimab in advanced cancers. Looking at the study overall: Ivuxolimab was an agonistic, fully human IgG2 monoclonal antibody directed against OX40 (CD134), a costimulatory receptor. Intravenous ivuxolimab was administered to patients every 2 weeks at six dose levels: 0.01, 0.1, 0.3, 1.5, 3 and 10 mg/kg. Among the 52 dose-escalation patients, some 20 had hepatocellular carcinoma, roughly 15 melanoma, 9 renal cell carcinoma and 9 head and neck cancer. In the dose-escalation cohort, around 80% of patients were male, and the mean age was 60 years with a range of roughly 20 to 85. Patients were allowed to have had prior anti-PD-1, anti-PD-L1 or anti-CTLA-4 therapy, and less than 45% of the dose-escalation patients had previously received checkpoint inhibitors. Partial responses occurred in three dose-escalation patients, of whom one had hepatocellular carcinoma and two had cutaneous melanoma. The purpose of peripheral TCRbeta sequencing was to test whether ivuxolimab changed TCR sequence diversity and led to clonal T-cell expansion. The paper covers the monotherapy dose-escalation part of the phase I ivuxolimab trial, which included N ≈ 57 patients.

Genomic DNA was isolated from the sorted cells so that the TCRbeta CDR3 region could be sequenced. The immunoSEQ Assay was used for sequencing of TCRbeta CDR3 regions. The clones in this table, taken by TCRdb from immuneACCESS, are in-frame only. Not every clone is retained; where verified, under half of the shortfall comes from an unresolved V gene, and the cause of the rest is unknown. The sample data list tens of thousands of clones, and about 88% of these were observed just once. 14% to 15% of the sample goes to the ten largest clones. Patients with a history of autoimmune disease or receiving systemic immunosuppression were excluded from the trial. Peripheral blood for TCR sequencing was collected from all dose cohorts at baseline, on cycle 4 day 1, and on cycle 7 day 1. Samples were obtained from an open-label, multicenter, first-in-human phase I dose-escalation trial of ivuxolimab. The trial enrolled adults with locally advanced or metastatic head and neck squamous cell, hepatocellular, melanoma or renal cell carcinoma. Before TCR sequencing, CD4+ and CD8+ T cells were separately sorted from peripheral blood.

V sheds 5 bases and J sheds 5 bases, leaving 15 bases between their ends. Sequences SEHNR (CDR1) and FQNEAQ (CDR2) are obtained from the germline V gene (reference sequence). The CDR3 runs 14 residues from the cysteine to the phenylalanine. This entry keeps only the CDR3 DNA: 42 bases, framed from base 1. About this clone: This receptor's antigen is unknown. Base-call qualities are not available, and no considerably larger clone is one nucleotide away.

The full study reports these points: Antigen specificity was not determined for the clonally expanded peripheral T cells. Low levels of normalized T-cell clonal expansion were also seen in some nonresponding patients. After ivuxolimab, CD8+ T cells had more expanded clones than CD4+ T cells on average. Clonal expansion of both CD4+ and CD8+ blood T cells was observed from baseline to week 6 at doses 0.1 to 3.0 mg/kg. In the 0.1-3.0 mg/kg groups, partial responders were among the patients with the lowest normalized peripheral clonal expansion, particularly in CD8+ T cells.

This sample comprised CD4+ or CD8+ T cells sorted from blood, obtained in a trial of the OX40 agonist ivuxolimab. The rearranged chain carries TRBV7-9 and TRBJ1-1; no D gene call is confident. This TCR came from an adult with an advanced solid tumor such as melanoma, head and neck, liver or kidney cancer. The CDR3 corresponds to CASSPPRRPTEAFF. The sequence in DNA is TGTGCCAGCAGCCCCCCCAGACGCCCGACTGAAGCTTTCTTT.